One and the same sample provided the 25 T cell receptor beta chains below, sequenced in a study of monozygotic twins with inflammatory bowel disease. TCRdb re-called the 5' RACE reads and shows each CDR3 protein once, DNA omitted. The table counts tens of thousands of distinct CDR3 sequences; approximately 5.8% lies in the top ten. Sequencing used blood. The receptors stem from a human donor with ulcerative colitis or Crohn's disease, or a healthy co-twin of an affected twin (not recorded which).

The V gene is TRBV4-3, the J gene TRBJ2-7; TCRdb lists TRBD2, though no DNA is available to test this call. The CDR3 has 15 amino acids. Germline values: CDR1 LGHNA, CDR2 YSLEER. The CDR3 protein is CASSQEGGGSFEQYF.

V and J are TRBV5-4 and TRBJ2-1; TCRdb proposes TRBD1, but this gene call is untestable without DNA. CDR3 length equals 15 residues. The V gene's germline CDR1 is SGHNT and CDR2 YYREEE (reference sequence). This CDR3 is CASRAGGGNYNEQFF.

The rearrangement uses TRBV5-1 and TRBJ2-7; TCRdb calls TRBD1, which cannot be checked without DNA. In germline, CDR1 is SGHRS, CDR2 YFSETQ. The CDR3 is 13 residues long. The CDR3 is CASRAGGGYEQYF.

The chain uses TRBV20-1 and TRBJ2-3; TCRdb's D call of TRBD2 is untestable without DNA. This CDR3 spans 15 amino acids. Germline V gene data show CDR1 as DFQATT and CDR2 as SNEGSKA (reference sequence). The CDR3 sequence: CSARWREAGTDTQYF.

J is TRBJ1-2 and V is TRBV2; the TCRdb call, TRBD1, lacks DNA for checking. Germline V CDR1 and CDR2: SNHLY, FYNNEI. The CDR3 sequence is 14 residues long. The CDR3 sequence: CASSGQPQAGGYTF.

This chain uses TRBV5-6 with TRBJ2-3; checking the TCRdb D call of TRBD2 is not possible without DNA. This CDR3 spans 13 amino acids. Germline values: CDR1 SGHDT, CDR2 YYEEEE. CDR3 protein: CASRRAGTDTQYF.

The chain uses TRBV29-1 and TRBJ2-7; the TCRdb D gene call, TRBD1, has no DNA to confirm it. Germline CDR1 reads SQVTM; CDR2 reads ANQGSEA. This CDR3 is built from 17 residues. The CDR3: CSVGGQGILDGRSEQYF.

V usage is TRBV15 and J usage is TRBJ2-5; TCRdb designates TRBD2, a call that cannot be tested without DNA. Looked up from germline, CDR1 is LNHNV and CDR2 is YYDKDF (reference sequence). This CDR3 comprises 19 residues. The CDR3 sequence: CATSREVAGGSILWETQYF.

This chain links TRBV5-6 with TRBJ1-6; the D call of TRBD1 rests on TCRdb alone, since no DNA is present to check it. CDR1 is SGHDT, CDR2 YYEEEE, per germline. The CDR3 sequence is 16 residues long. The CDR3 spells CASSTQDRGINSPLHF. Together with reference TRBV5-6 and TRBJ1-6, the CDR3 gives the full variable domain: DAGVTQSPTHLIKTRGQQVTLRCSPKSGHDTVSWYQQALGQGPQFIFQYYEEEERQRGNFPDRFSGHQFPNYSSELNVNALLLGDSALYLCASSTQDRGINSPLHFGNGTRLTVT.

The rearrangement joins TRBV7-9 to TRBJ1-5; lacking DNA, the TRBD1 call made by TCRdb goes unchecked. Germline V gene sequence: CDR1 SEHNR, CDR2 FQNEAQ (reference sequence). CDR3 length: 13 residues. CDR3 sequence: CASSSEGNQPQHF. The entire variable domain, with the rest obtained from reference TRBV7-9 and TRBJ1-5, is as follows: DTGVSQNPRHKITKRGQNVTFRCDPISEHNRLYWYRQTLGQGPEFLTYFQNEAQLEKSRLLSDRFSAERPKGSFSTLEIQRTEQGDSAMYLCASSSEGNQPQHFGDGTRLSIL.

The J gene is TRBJ2-3, the V gene TRBV7-2; without DNA, the TCRdb call of TRBD1 cannot be checked. CDR1 and CDR2 (germline): SGHTA, FQGNSA. The CDR3 sequence is 17 residues long. CDR3 region: CASSLGSPSGHTDTQYF.

The genes are TRBV2 and TRBJ2-2; TCRdb's D call of TRBD2 is untestable without DNA. The CDR3 is 16 residues long. Germline assignment: CDR1 SNHLY and CDR2 FYNNEI. The CDR3 here is CATLTISGTNTGELFF.

V gene TRBV11-2 combines with J gene TRBJ2-7; TCRdb's D call of TRBD2 is untestable without DNA. The CDR3 loop spans 16 amino acids. The germline gives CDR1 SGHAT, CDR2 FQNNGV. The CDR3 loop reads CASSLERRGGYNEQYF.

The chain employs TRBV30 and TRBJ2-7; TCRdb's D gene call, TRBD1, goes unchecked for lack of DNA. The germline V gene has CDR1 GTSNPN and CDR2 SVGIG (reference sequence). The CDR3 is 13 residues long. CDR3 sequence: CAWGGPVPYEQYF.

The chain joins TRBV20-1 to TRBJ1-3. The length of the CDR3 is 14 residues. Looked up from germline, CDR1 is DFQATT and CDR2 is SNEGSKA (reference sequence). The CDR3 loop is CSARDWGSGNTIYF.

This chain links TRBV7-2 with TRBJ2-1; checking the TCRdb D call of TRBD1 is not possible without DNA. The length of the CDR3 is 13 residues. Germline values: CDR1 SGHTA, CDR2 FQGNSA. Here the CDR3 reads CASSRVRGYEQFF. Looking up the rest from reference TRBV7-2 and TRBJ2-1 gives the full variable domain: GAGVSQSPSNKVTEKGKDVELRCDPISGHTALYWYRQSLGQGLEFLIYFQGNSAPDKSGLPSDRFSAERTGGSVSTLTIQRTQQEDSAVYLCASSRVRGYEQFFGPGTRLTVL.

The chain has TRBV28 and TRBJ2-7; the D call of TRBD1 rests on TCRdb alone, since no DNA is present to check it. Germline V gives CDR1 MDHEN, CDR2 SYDVKM. CDR3 size: 15 residues. The CDR3: CASSLAGPPLYEQYF.

The chain links TRBV30 to TRBJ1-1. CDR1 is GTSNPN and CDR2 is SVGIG in the germline V gene (reference sequence). The CDR3 runs to 15 residues. The CDR3 here is CACSHRQVENTEAFF.

This chain connects TRBV5-1 to TRBJ2-2. The CDR3 sequence is 16 residues long. Germline CDR1 SGHRS, CDR2 YFSETQ. The CDR3 sequence is CASSLGPPRGAGELFF.

The J gene is TRBJ2-7, the V gene TRBV24-1; TCRdb's assignment of TRBD1 cannot be checked, as there is no DNA. Looked up from germline, CDR1 is KGHDR and CDR2 is SFDVKD. The CDR3 is 13 residues long. Here the CDR3 reads CATESTDTYEQYF.

This chain links TRBV25-1 with TRBJ2-5; the TCRdb D gene call, TRBD2, has no DNA to confirm it. Germline CDR1 MGHDK, CDR2 SYGVNS. The CDR3 sequence is 16 residues long. CDR3 sequence reads: CASSESLAGPRGTQYF.

The chain recombines TRBV19 with TRBJ2-1; TCRdb returns TRBD1, unconfirmable since there is no DNA. There are 14 residues in the CDR3. Germline V lookup: CDR1 LNHDA, CDR2 SQIVND (reference sequence). The CDR3 loop reads CASSKGTGAIEQFF.

This chain uses TRBV20-1 with TRBJ2-1; TCRdb names TRBD2, which stays unverified in the absence of DNA. Looked up from germline, CDR1 is DFQATT and CDR2 is SNEGSKA (reference sequence). CDR3 length equals 12 residues. The CDR3 is CSGEGSYNEQFF.

This chain uses TRBV4-1 with TRBJ2-1. Germline loops: CDR1 MGHRA, CDR2 YSYEKL. The CDR3 has 16 residues. CDR3 residues: CASSQADLFTYNEQFF.

This CDR3 is CSVVPLRGYDNEQFF. This chain uses TRBV29-1 with TRBJ2-1. CDR1 and CDR2 (germline): SQVTM, ANQGSEA. The CDR3 length is 15 residues.